Each of the 6 T cell receptor beta chains below was sequenced from the same sample in a study of cytomegalovirus exposure and HLA in healthy donors. Primers included in the PCR were 60 Vbeta and 13 Jbeta primers. Here immunoSEQ multiplex PCR was the method, and the copy in TCRdb shows in-frame clones only, minus some. The repertoire holds 60,000 to 85,000 clones, with around three quarters as singletons. Sequencing input: PBMCs. The origin of the receptors is a man between 35 and 55 years old in good health and CMV-seronegative.

This clone was detected only a few times. The genes are TRBV7-9 and TRBJ1-6, with TRBD1 as a possible D gene (6 bases). CDR3 length: 14 amino acids. Trimming took off 6 bases at V and 7 bases at J, with 13 bases between the two ends. Germline values: CDR1 SEHNR, CDR2 FQNEAQ (reference sequence). In DNA form, the CDR3 reads TGTGCCAGCAGACCCCACAGGGAAAATTCACCCCTCCACTTT. It translates to CASRPHRENSPLHF.

The sample holds a few counts of this clone. The junction does not match germline at one end; this may be a read error. This rearrangement joins TRBV7-9 to TRBJ1-1; D gene uncertain. Germline assignment: CDR1 SEHNR and CDR2 FQNEAQ (reference sequence). CDR3 length equals 12 residues. The CDR3 nucleotides read TGTTCCAGCAGCTTAGTTCTTTCTAGGGCTTTCTTT. This encodes CSSSLVLSRAFF.

The chain carries TRBV12-2 and TRBJ2-5; the table's D call of TRBD2 was not tested on the DNA. TRBV12-2 represents a pseudogene. This CDR3 region has 17 residues. CDR3 sequence: CASRPVSGGGAGETQYF. CDR3 nucleotides: TGTGCAAGTCGCCCAGTTAGCGGGGGGGGCGCGGGAGAGACCCAGTACTTC.

The V call is TRBV7-9, the J call TRBJ2-7, with D unresolved. V lost 4 bases to trimming and J lost 1 base, with 11 bases between them. The germline V gene encodes CDR1 SEHNR and CDR2 FQNEAQ (reference sequence). This CDR3 comprises 14 residues. DNA of the CDR3: TGTGCCAGCAGCTACCTCTCGGTTTCCTACGAGCAGTACTTC. Translation gives CASSYLSVSYEQYF.

This chain joins TRBV9 and TRBJ1-1, with D tentatively TRBD1 (6 bases). Germline CDR1 reads SGDLS; CDR2 reads YYNGEE. Trimming removed 4 bases at V and 1 base at J, with 20 bases between. This CDR3 region has 17 residues. The CDR3 sequence: CASSPQWGQGENTEAFF. The CDR3 DNA sequence: TGTGCCAGCAGCCCCCAATGGGGGCAGGGTGAGAACACTGAAGCTTTCTTT. The variable domain in full, completed from reference TRBV9 and TRBJ1-1, reads DSGVTQTPKHLITATGQRVTLRCSPRSGDLSVYWYQQSLDQGLQFLIQYYNGEERAKGNILERFSAQQFPDLHSELNLSSLELGDSALYFCASSPQWGQGENTEAFFGQGTRLTVV.

The CDR3 DNA follows: TGTGCCACCAGCAGAGGGACAGTCAATTCACCCCTCCACTTT. This encodes CATSRGTVNSPLHF. V is TRBV15 and J is TRBJ1-6, with a tentative D call TRBD1 (6 bases). Deletions cut 1 base from V and 7 bases from J, with 8 bases between. The CDR3 extends over 14 amino acids. CDR1 and CDR2 (germline): LNHNV, YYDKDF (reference sequence).